Listed here are 14 T cell receptor beta chains from one sample, sequenced in a study of T-cell reconstitution after alpha-beta-depleted transplantation in children. Preparation of the TCRbeta library used unique molecular identifiers. TCRdb itself ran the PCR reads through MiXCR, one entry per CDR3 protein. The sample lists about 870,000 distinct CDR3 sequences; approximately 15% were seen once. The specimen was PBMCs, mostly from graft donor cells, collected 360 days after TCRalphabeta/CD19-depleted stem cell transplant. The receptors originated from a male patient younger than 18 who had a stem cell transplant for acute lymphoblastic leukemia, so the T cells may come from the graft donor.

This clonotype was picked up one time. This chain's CDR3 is CASSLLAGEQETQYF. CDR3 bases: TGTGCCAGCAGCTTACTGGCAGGGGAGCAGGAGACCCAGTACTTC. V is TRBV7-7 and J is TRBJ2-5, with D tentatively TRBD1 (6 bases). The V gene's germline CDR1 is SSHAT and CDR2 FNYEAQ (reference sequence). V shed 2 bases and J shed 5 bases, with 15 bases lying between them. This CDR3 region has 15 residues.

In this sample, this clonotype turned up a few times. The CDR3 reads CASSLTKTSGSPDTQYF. The CDR3 coding sequence is TGCGCCAGCAGCTTGACCAAGACTAGCGGGAGCCCAGATACGCAGTATTTT. The gene calls are TRBV5-1 and TRBJ2-3, with 12 bases identical to TRBD2. Germline V gene lookup returns CDR1 SGHRS and CDR2 YFSETQ. The CDR3 consists of 17 residues. Trimming took 1 base from V and 4 from J; bases not matched to a gene: 7.

The chain employs TRBV20-1 and TRBJ2-1, with D perhaps matching TRBD1 or TRBD2 (5 bases each). The ends were cut back, 0 bases at V and 3 bases at J, with 12 bases in the middle. Per germline, CDR1 DFQATT and CDR2 SNEGSKA (reference sequence). This CDR3 comprises 15 residues. The CDR3 DNA is TGCAGTGCTAGAGATGATGGGGGTTACTACAATGAGCAGTTCTTC. Residues: CSARDDGGYYNEQFF.

The genes are TRBV29-1 and TRBJ2-7; 12 positions match TRBD1. CDR1 is SQVTM and CDR2 is ANQGSEA in the germline V gene. After removal of 6 bases from V and 6 bases from J, the junction contained 6 bases not matched to a gene. The CDR3 covers 13 residues. The CDR3 reads CSVAGTGGGEQYF. The CDR3 DNA reads as TGCAGCGTCGCCGGGACAGGGGGCGGCGAGCAGTACTTC.

Only one count was recorded for this clonotype. This chain links TRBV6-1 with TRBJ2-6; D is unresolved. Germline CDR1 is MNHNS and CDR2 is SASEGT. Trimming shortened V by 4 bases and J by 2 bases, and 3 bases separated the two germline ends. The length of the CDR3 is 13 residues. CDR3 protein: CASSVAGANVLTF. DNA of the CDR3: TGTGCCAGCAGTGTTGCTGGGGCCAACGTCCTGACTTTC.

This clonotype was found many times. DNA for the CDR3: TGTGCCAGCAGCTTGTCCGCAGGAGTCAACGGGGAGCTGTTTTTT. This encodes CASSLSAGVNGELFF. This chain uses TRBV5-5 with TRBJ2-2; D is unresolved. CDR1 is SGHKS and CDR2 is YYEKEE in the germline V gene (reference sequence). The CDR3 runs 15 residues. V lost 1 base and J lost 7, with 14 bases in between.

V is TRBV27 and J is TRBJ2-5, with D uncertain. Germline lookup yields CDR1 MNHEY and CDR2 SMNVEV (reference sequence). The V end lost 5 bases, the J end lost 4 bases, and 8 bases lay between the germline ends. The CDR3 totals 12 residues. The CDR3 DNA follows: TGTGCCAGCAGTATCCTGGGAGAGACCCAGTACTTC. This gives the protein CASSILGETQYF.

This clonotype has ten or more counts. This chain uses TRBV5-1 with TRBJ1-6; no clear D gene. Germline V gives CDR1 SGHRS, CDR2 YFSETQ. The V end was cut by 2 bases, the J end by 8 bases, with 14 bases between. CDR3 length: 15 amino acids. The CDR3 nucleotides read TGCGCCAGCAGCTTATGGGAGCCCGGGGATTCACCCCTCCACTTT. Its translation: CASSLWEPGDSPLHF. The variable domain in full, completed from reference TRBV5-1 and TRBJ1-6, reads KAGVTQTPRYLIKTRGQQVTLSCSPISGHRSVSWYQQTPGQGLQFLFEYFSETQRNKGNFPGRFSGRQFSNSRSEMNVSTLELGDSALYLCASSLWEPGDSPLHFGNGTRLTVT.

This clonotype showed up many times. V is TRBV20-1 and J is TRBJ2-5, with D possibly TRBD1 on 5 matching bases. V gave up 6 bases and J gave up 5 bases, with 28 bases separating them. The CDR3 extends over 17 amino acids. Germline V gene lookup returns CDR1 DFQATT and CDR2 SNEGSKA (reference sequence). The chain's CDR3 is CSAPRPAYDSRSETQYF. CDR3 coding DNA: TGCAGTGCCCCCCGCCCGGCCTACGACAGTAGAAGTGAGACCCAGTACTTC.

In its sample, this clonotype was seen a few times. The chain has TRBV7-3 and TRBJ2-1; 7 bases line up with TRBD2. Per the germline V gene, CDR1 is SGHTA and CDR2 is FQGTGA. Trimming removed 1 base from V and 6 bases from J; junction bases left unmatched: 6. The CDR3 sequence is 15 residues long. The CDR3 DNA is TGTGCCAGCAGCTTAATCCGGGAGGCGACCAATGAGCAGTTCTTC. Protein product: CASSLIREATNEQFF.

This clonotype was detected ten times or more. The V gene is TRBV5-4, the J gene TRBJ2-1; D remains unclear. The CDR3 sequence is 15 residues long. Germline CDR1 and CDR2: SGHNT and YYREEE (reference sequence). Trimming shortened V by 1 base and J by 5 bases, and 13 bases separated the two germline ends. CDR3 protein: CASSLLDRTDNEQFF. The DNA of the CDR3 is TGTGCCAGCAGCTTGCTGGACCGTACGGACAATGAGCAGTTCTTC.

This clonotype was seen only a few times. The V gene is TRBV13, the J gene TRBJ2-6; D may match TRBD1 or TRBD2 (6 bases each). Germline V gene sequence: CDR1 PRHDT, CDR2 FYEKMQ (reference sequence). Between the trimmed V and J ends, which lost 3 bases and 0 bases, there was a span of 18 bases. The CDR3 is 19 amino acids. Written as DNA, the CDR3 is TGTGCCAGCAGCTTTTTAAACAGGGCGGGGCGCTCTGGGGCCAACGTCCTGACTTTC. This translates into CASSFLNRAGRSGANVLTF. Drawing the rest from reference TRBV13 and TRBJ2-6, the complete variable domain is AAGVIQSPRHLIKEKRETATLKCYPIPRHDTVYWYQQGPGQDPQFLISFYEKMQSDKGSIPDRFSAQQFSDYHSELNMSSLELGDSALYFCASSFLNRAGRSGANVLTFGAGSRLTVL.

The chain joins TRBV5-6 to TRBJ1-5; D gene uncertain. From germline, CDR1 is SGHDT and CDR2 YYEEEE. Between the trimmed V and J ends, which lost 1 base and 9 bases, there was a span of 20 bases. The CDR3 totals 16 residues. The CDR3, as DNA: TGTGCCAGCAGCTTGAAAGGACGGCGTGCGGAATGGCCCCAGCATTTT. This sequence encodes CASSLKGRRAEWPQHF.

The V and J genes are TRBV11-2 and TRBJ1-1; a weak D match, TRBD1 (6 bases). V gave up 5 bases and J gave up 0 bases, with 16 bases separating them. Per the germline V gene, CDR1 is SGHAT and CDR2 is FQNNGV. The CDR3 runs to 16 residues. CDR3 residues: CASSPRDRRVNTEAFF. Written as DNA, the CDR3 is TGTGCCAGCAGCCCCCGAGACAGGAGGGTGAACACTGAAGCTTTCTTT.